The T cell receptor beta chain described here comes from a study of T-cell reconstitution after alpha-beta-depleted transplantation in children. Unique molecular identifiers were incorporated when the TCRbeta library was constructed. A single record per CDR3 protein comes from TCRdb applying MiXCR to the PCR reads. The sample holds roughly 180,000 distinct CDR3 sequences, over 8.5% seen once. CDR1 is SNHLY and CDR2 is FYNNEI in the germline V gene. The CDR3 loop spans 10 amino acids. Trimming shortened V by 3 bases and J by 12 bases, and 9 bases separated the two germline ends. This clonotype was seen at least ten times. Its antigen remains unknown. Broader study findings: In patients about two months after transplant, alpha-beta T cells reportedly arose from several hundred expanded graft clones. T-cell counts and diversity at one year following transplant were attributed mainly to newly produced T cells. Recipient T cells and thymic progenitors that survived gave rise to the high TCRbeta diversity observed at day 60 in some patients.

J is TRBJ2-7 and V is TRBV2; D gene ambiguous. This TCR derives from a boy aged 2 to 10 with acute myeloid leukemia, due to receive a stem cell transplant. Here the sequenced sample was PBMCs, taken before TCRalphabeta/CD19-depleted stem cell transplant. The DNA of the CDR3 is TGTGCCAGCAGTGAGGGTCAGGTGTACTTC. Protein: CASSEGQVYF.